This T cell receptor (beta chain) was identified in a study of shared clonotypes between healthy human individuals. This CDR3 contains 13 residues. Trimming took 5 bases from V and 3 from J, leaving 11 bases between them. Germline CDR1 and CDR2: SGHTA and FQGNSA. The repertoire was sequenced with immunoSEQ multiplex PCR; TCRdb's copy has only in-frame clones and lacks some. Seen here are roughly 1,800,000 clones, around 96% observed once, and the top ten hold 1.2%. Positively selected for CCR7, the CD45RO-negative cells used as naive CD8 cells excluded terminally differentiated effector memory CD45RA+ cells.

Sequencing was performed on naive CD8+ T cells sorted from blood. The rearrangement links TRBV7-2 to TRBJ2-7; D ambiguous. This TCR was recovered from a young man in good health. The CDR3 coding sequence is TGTGCCAGCAGCCATTATGGGGTCTACGAGCAGTACTTC. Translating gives CASSHYGVYEQYF.